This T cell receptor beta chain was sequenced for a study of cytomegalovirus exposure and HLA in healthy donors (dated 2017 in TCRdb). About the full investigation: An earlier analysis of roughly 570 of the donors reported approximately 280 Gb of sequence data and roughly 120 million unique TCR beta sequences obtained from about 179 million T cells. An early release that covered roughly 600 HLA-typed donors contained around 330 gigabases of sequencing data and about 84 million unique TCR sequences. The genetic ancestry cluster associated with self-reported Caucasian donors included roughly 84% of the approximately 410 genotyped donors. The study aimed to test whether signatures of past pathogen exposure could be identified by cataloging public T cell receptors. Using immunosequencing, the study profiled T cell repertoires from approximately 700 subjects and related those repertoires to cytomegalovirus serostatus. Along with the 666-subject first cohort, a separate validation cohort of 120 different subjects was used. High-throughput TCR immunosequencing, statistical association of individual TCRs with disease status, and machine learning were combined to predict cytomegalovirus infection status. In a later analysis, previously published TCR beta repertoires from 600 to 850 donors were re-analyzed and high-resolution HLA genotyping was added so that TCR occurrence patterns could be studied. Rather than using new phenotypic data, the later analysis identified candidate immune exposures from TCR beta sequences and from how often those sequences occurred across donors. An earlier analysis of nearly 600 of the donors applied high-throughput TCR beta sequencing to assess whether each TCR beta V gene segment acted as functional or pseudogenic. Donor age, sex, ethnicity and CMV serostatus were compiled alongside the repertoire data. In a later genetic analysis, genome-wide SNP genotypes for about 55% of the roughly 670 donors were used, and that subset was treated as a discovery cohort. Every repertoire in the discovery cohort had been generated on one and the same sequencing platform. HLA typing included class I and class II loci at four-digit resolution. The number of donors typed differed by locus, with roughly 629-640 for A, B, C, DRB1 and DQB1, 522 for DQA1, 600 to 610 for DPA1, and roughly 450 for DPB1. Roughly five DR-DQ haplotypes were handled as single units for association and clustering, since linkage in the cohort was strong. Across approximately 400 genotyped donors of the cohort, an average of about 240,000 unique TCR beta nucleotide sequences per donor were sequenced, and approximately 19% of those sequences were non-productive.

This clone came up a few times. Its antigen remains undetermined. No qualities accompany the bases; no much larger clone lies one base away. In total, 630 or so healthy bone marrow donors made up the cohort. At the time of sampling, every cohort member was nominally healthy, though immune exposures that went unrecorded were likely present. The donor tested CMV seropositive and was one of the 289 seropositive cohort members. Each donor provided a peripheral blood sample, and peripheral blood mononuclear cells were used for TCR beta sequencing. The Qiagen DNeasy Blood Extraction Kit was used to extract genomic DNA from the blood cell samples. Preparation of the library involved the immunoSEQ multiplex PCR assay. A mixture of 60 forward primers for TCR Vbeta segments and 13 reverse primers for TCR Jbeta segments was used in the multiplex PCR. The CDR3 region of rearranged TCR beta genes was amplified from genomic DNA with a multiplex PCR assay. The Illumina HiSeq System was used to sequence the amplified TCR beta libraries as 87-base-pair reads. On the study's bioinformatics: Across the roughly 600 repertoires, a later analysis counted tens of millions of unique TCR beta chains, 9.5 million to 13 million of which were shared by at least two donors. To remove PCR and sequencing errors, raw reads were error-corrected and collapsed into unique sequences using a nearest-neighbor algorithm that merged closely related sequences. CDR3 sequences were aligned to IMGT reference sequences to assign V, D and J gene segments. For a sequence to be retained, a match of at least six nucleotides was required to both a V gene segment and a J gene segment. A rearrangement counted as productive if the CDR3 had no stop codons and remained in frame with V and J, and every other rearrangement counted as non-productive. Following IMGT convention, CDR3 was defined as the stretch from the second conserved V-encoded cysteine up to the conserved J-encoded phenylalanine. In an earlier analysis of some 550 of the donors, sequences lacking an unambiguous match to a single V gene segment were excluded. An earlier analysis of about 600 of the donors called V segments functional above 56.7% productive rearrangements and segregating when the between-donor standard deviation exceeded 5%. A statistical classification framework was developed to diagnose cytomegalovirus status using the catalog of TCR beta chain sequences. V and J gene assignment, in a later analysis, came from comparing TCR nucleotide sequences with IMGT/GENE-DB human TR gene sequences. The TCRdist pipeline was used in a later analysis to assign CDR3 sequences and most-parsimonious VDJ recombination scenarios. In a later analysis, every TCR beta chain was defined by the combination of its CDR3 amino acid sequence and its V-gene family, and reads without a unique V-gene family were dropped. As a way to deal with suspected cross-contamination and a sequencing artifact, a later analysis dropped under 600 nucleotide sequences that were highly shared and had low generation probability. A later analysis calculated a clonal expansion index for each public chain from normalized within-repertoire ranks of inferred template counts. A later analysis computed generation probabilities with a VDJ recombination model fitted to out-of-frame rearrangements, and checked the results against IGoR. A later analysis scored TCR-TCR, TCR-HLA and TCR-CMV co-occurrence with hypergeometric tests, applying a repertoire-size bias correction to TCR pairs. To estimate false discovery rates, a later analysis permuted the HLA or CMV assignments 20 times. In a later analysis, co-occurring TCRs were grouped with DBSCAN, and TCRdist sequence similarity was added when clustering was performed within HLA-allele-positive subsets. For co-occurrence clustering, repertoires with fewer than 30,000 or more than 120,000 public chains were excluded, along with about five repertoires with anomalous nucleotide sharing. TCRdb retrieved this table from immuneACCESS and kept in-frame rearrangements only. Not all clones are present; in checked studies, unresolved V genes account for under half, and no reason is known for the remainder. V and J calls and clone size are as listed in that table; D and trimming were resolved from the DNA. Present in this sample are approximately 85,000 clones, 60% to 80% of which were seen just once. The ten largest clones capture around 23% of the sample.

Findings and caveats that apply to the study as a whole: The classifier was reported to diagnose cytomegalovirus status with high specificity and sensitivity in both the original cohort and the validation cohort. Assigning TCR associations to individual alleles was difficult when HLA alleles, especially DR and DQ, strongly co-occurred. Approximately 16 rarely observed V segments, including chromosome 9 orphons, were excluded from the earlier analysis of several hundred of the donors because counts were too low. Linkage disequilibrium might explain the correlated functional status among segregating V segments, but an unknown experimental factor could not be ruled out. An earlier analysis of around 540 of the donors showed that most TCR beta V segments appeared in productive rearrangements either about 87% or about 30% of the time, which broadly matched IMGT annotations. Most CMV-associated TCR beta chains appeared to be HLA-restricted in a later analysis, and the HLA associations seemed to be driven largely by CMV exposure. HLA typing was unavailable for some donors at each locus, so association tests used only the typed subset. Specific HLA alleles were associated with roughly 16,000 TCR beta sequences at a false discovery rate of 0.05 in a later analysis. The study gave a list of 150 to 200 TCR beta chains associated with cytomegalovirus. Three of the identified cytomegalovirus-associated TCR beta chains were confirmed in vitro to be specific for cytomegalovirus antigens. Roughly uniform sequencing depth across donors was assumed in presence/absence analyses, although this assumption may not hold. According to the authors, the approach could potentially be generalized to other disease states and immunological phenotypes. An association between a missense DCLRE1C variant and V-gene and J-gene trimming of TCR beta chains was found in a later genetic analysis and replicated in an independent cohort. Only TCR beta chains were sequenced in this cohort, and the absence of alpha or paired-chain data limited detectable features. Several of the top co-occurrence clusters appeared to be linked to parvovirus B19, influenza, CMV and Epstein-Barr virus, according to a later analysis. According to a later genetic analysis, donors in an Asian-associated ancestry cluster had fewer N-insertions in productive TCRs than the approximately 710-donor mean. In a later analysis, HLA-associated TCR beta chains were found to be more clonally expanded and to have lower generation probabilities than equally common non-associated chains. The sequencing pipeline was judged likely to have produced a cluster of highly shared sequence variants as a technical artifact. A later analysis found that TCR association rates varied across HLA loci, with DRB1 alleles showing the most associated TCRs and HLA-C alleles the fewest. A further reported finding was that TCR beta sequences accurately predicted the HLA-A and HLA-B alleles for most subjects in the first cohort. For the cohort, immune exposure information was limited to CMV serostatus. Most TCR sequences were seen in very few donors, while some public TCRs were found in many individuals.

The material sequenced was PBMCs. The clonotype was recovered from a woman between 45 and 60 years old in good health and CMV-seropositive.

The CDR3 is CASSYRPVSGNTIYF. The nucleotides are TGTGCCAGCAGTTACCGTCCAGTCTCTGGAAACACCATATATTTT. The rearrangement combines TRBV6-5 with TRBJ1-3, with the identity of the D gene unclear. The germline V gene supplies CDR1 MNHEY and CDR2 SVGAGI. Reading from cysteine to phenylalanine, the CDR3 counts 15 amino acids. The retained sequence is limited to the CDR3, 45 bases, with the frame set at the first base. V lost 2 bases and J lost 0 bases; the stretch between them is 8 bases long.